This section outlines one TCR beta chain sequence together with its context. CDR1 and CDR2 from the germline V gene are SGDLS and YYNGEE. Between the trimmed V and J ends, which lost 4 bases and 0 bases, there was a span of 9 bases. The CDR3 runs to 14 residues. TCRdb's table, derived via immunoSEQ multiplex PCR, lists solely in-frame clones and lacks some. The repertoire has some 760,000 clones, roughly 85% of them found once; the top ten carry roughly 0.01%. The data belong to a study of shared T cell receptors in the human thymus. Another study also made use of these data, one on human thymus T cells. In that study: The sample donors, healthy Finnish infants, were having corrective surgery for congenital heart defects. It was from resections taken during corrective heart surgery that the thymus tissue came. Thymic repertoires from unrelated individuals overlapped highly, related research reported.

The J gene is TRBJ2-3, the V gene TRBV9; perhaps TRBD1 as D (6 bases). The sequence was collected from a girl in the first two years of life with a congenital heart defect. The material sequenced was thymocytes. Here the CDR3 DNA reads TGTGCCAGCAGCTGGGACACCAGCACAGATACGCAGTATTTT. It translates to CASSWDTSTDTQYF.